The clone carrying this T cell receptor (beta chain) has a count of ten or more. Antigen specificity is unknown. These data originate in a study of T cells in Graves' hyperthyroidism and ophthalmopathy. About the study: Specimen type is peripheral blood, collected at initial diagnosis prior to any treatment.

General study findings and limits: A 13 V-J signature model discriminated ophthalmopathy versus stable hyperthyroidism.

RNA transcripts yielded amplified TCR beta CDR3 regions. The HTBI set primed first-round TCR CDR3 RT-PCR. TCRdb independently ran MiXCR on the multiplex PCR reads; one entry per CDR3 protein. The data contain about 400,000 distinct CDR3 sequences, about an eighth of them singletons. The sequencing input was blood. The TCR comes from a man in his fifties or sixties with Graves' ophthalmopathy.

CDR3 coding DNA: TGCGCCAGCAGCTTGGACTGGGGGAGCACAGATACGCAGTATTTT. Translation: CASSLDWGSTDTQYF. This chain joins TRBV5-1 and TRBJ2-3, with D tentatively TRBD1 or TRBD2 (5 bases each). The germline V and J ends were trimmed by 0 bases and 0 bases, with 8 bases remaining between them. The length of the CDR3 is 15 residues. In germline, CDR1 is SGHRS, CDR2 YFSETQ.